Presented here are 22 T cell receptor beta chains from one specimen sequenced in a study of T cells in Graves' hyperthyroidism and ophthalmopathy. Researchers took RNA transcripts and amplified the TCR beta CDR3 regions from them. An initial round of RT-PCR targeting the TCR CDR3 relied on the HTBI primer set. TCRdb redid the calling of the multiplex PCR reads with MiXCR, one entry per CDR3 protein. The table has about 520,000 distinct CDR3 sequences, less than 25% seen once. Input material: blood. The receptors come from a man aged 18 to 35 with Graves' hyperthyroidism.

This clonotype appeared many times. V is TRBV27 and J is TRBJ1-5; 7 positions match TRBD1. The CDR3 runs to 17 residues. The germline CDR1 and CDR2 sequences are MNHEY and SMNVEV (reference sequence). Trimming cost V 5 bases and J 1 base; bases outside gene matches: 11. The CDR3, as DNA: TGTGCCAGCAGTCAAGACAGGGTTGGGTACAGCAATCAGCCCCAGCATTTT. Translating it yields CASSQDRVGYSNQPQHF.

The chain employs TRBV28 and TRBJ1-6; TRBD1 matches at 7 bases. CDR1 is MDHEN, CDR2 SYDVKM, per germline. The junction had 8 bases not matched to a gene; V was cut back by 1 base and J by 8 bases. The CDR3 has 16 amino acids. CDR3 nucleotide sequence: TGTGCCAGCAGTTTATATCGACAGGGTCGGGATTCACCCCTCCACTTT. It specifies CASSLYRQGRDSPLHF.

This clonotype was picked up many times. The rearrangement uses TRBV29-1 and TRBJ2-7; D is uncertain. The CDR3 covers 13 residues. Deletions cut 3 bases from V and 3 bases from J, with 12 bases between. Germline CDR1 SQVTM, CDR2 ANQGSEA. CDR3: CSVEGTDNYEQYF. CDR3 in DNA: TGCAGCGTTGAGGGAACAGATAACTACGAGCAGTACTTC.

This clonotype was counted only a few times. The chain joins TRBV28 to TRBJ1-5; D perhaps matches TRBD1 (6 bases). Germline V CDR1 and CDR2: MDHEN, SYDVKM. The CDR3 length is 13 residues. The germline V and J ends were trimmed by 7 bases and 6 bases, with 13 bases remaining between them. CDR3 DNA: TGTGCCAGCACGCTGGGGGCGGGTCAGCCCCAGCATTTT. Protein product: CASTLGAGQPQHF.

This clonotype occurred many times. The CDR3 DNA follows: TGTGCCAGCAGCCGACAGAGGACAGGGGAATACGAGCAGTACTTC. Protein: CASSRQRTGEYEQYF. The rearrangement uses TRBV12-3 or TRBV12-4 and TRBJ2-7; TRBD1 agrees at 9 bases. Germline trimming cut 6 bases from V and 4 bases from J; bases unmatched to any gene: 10. This CDR3 region has 15 residues.

In its sample, this clonotype was seen many times. This chain connects TRBV11-2 to TRBJ1-3; D gene unclear. Germline assignment: CDR1 SGHAT and CDR2 FQNNGV. The V and J ends lost 8 bases and 4 bases respectively, with 15 bases between them. This CDR3 contains 14 residues. The chain's CDR3 is CASSDSLEGNTIYF. CDR3 nucleotides: TGTGCCAGCTCAGATAGTTTGGAAGGAAACACCATATATTTT.

The J gene is TRBJ2-3, the V gene TRBV6-4, with D possibly TRBD2 on 6 matching bases. Trimming cost V 3 bases and J 3 bases, with 10 bases left between them. The germline V gene has CDR1 MRHNA and CDR2 SNTAGT. CDR3 length equals 14 residues. The CDR3 is CASSEIGGTDTQYF. The CDR3 DNA reads as TGTGCCAGCAGTGAAATCGGGGGTACAGATACGCAGTATTTT.

The chain recombines TRBV7-8 with TRBJ1-5; maybe TRBD1 (5 bases). Trimming stripped 1 base from V and 4 bases from J, with 17 bases between. The CDR3 is 17 amino acids. CDR1 is SGHVS and CDR2 is FQNEAQ in the germline V gene. Here the CDR3 reads CASSLGGTGAGNQPQHF. The CDR3 DNA reads TGTGCCAGCAGCTTAGGTGGCACTGGGGCAGGGAATCAGCCCCAGCATTTT.

This clonotype was counted at least ten times. The chain employs TRBV27 and TRBJ1-2; D perhaps matches TRBD1 (5 bases). V dropped 3 bases and J dropped 8 bases, with 16 bases sitting between them. Germline V CDR1 and CDR2: MNHEY, SMNVEV (reference sequence). This CDR3 contains 14 residues. The CDR3 nucleotides read TGTGCCAGCAGTTTTGTAGGGACCGAAAGAGGCTACACCTTC. Residues: CASSFVGTERGYTF.

This clonotype appeared many times. The DNA is omitted, as the CDR3 cannot be located on it reliably, and the CDR3 follows TCRdb's listing. The V call is TRBV11-2, the J call TRBJ1-1; TRBD1 is taken as the D call from the table, unchecked against the DNA. Germline V gene sequence: CDR1 SGHAT, CDR2 FQNNGV. The CDR3 is 14 amino acids long, termini counted. CDR3: CASSPVGGGTVSIF.

This clonotype was counted ten times or more. This chain links TRBV20-1 with TRBJ2-5, with 8 nucleotides matching TRBD2. This CDR3 contains 16 residues. The ends lost 2 bases at V and 1 base at J; junction bases unmatched: 9. In germline, CDR1 is DFQATT, CDR2 SNEGSKA (reference sequence). CDR3 DNA: TGCAGTGCTAGACTTGTCAGCGGGGGTTCCCAAGAGACCCAGTACTTC. Protein product: CSARLVSGGSQETQYF.

Many counts were recorded for this clonotype. CDR3 nucleotides: TGTGCCTGGACGGAGTCAGGCCCCACCGGCTACACCTTC. It encodes CAWTESGPTGYTF. The chain employs TRBV30 and TRBJ1-2; D gene uncertain. The CDR3 runs to 13 residues. Germline V gives CDR1 GTSNPN, CDR2 SVGIG (reference sequence). The V end lost 4 bases, the J end lost 8 bases, and 17 bases lay between the germline ends.

The rearrangement uses TRBV6-1 and TRBJ2-5; D is perhaps TRBD1 or TRBD2 (5 bases each). CDR3 length: 16 amino acids. The ends were cut back, 7 bases at V and 5 bases at J, with 23 bases in the middle. The germline V gene encodes CDR1 MNHNS and CDR2 SASEGT. The CDR3 is CASNWGGGADLETQYF. CDR3 DNA sequence: TGTGCCAGCAACTGGGGCGGTGGAGCGGACTTGGAGACCCAGTACTTC.

This clonotype was found many times. CDR3 protein: CASSTGTGKETQYF. CDR3 nucleotides: TGTGCCAGCAGTACCGGGACAGGGAAAGAGACCCAGTACTTC. The J gene is TRBJ2-5, the V gene TRBV6-1, with 9 bases identical to TRBD1. The CDR3 has 14 residues. CDR1 MNHNS and CDR2 SASEGT come from the germline V gene. V was pared by 5 bases and J by 3 bases, with 4 bases of the junction left unmatched.

This clonotype appeared many times. The rearrangement uses TRBV7-6 and TRBJ1-1; D is undetermined. The V gene's germline CDR1 is SGHVS and CDR2 FNYEAQ. V lost 3 bases to trimming and J lost 2 bases, with 7 bases between them. CDR3 size: 13 residues. Here the CDR3 reads CASSFQINTEAFF. CDR3 coding DNA: TGTGCCAGCAGCTTTCAGATAAACACTGAAGCTTTCTTT.

This clonotype was found a few times. The chain has TRBV9 and TRBJ2-5; 10 positions agree with TRBD2. In germline, CDR1 is SGDLS, CDR2 YYNGEE. The junction had 4 bases not matched to a gene; V was cut back by 3 bases and J by 5 bases. The CDR3 has 14 residues. CDR3 residues: CASSEGLAMETQYF. The CDR3, as DNA: TGTGCCAGCAGCGAGGGACTAGCGATGGAGACCCAGTACTTC.

The chain is built from TRBV7-9 and TRBJ2-5; 10 bases are a match to TRBD1. CDR3 length: 16 residues. The trim removed 1 base at V and 1 base at J, leaving 3 bases unmatched. CDR1 and CDR2 (germline): SEHNR, FQNEAQ (reference sequence). The CDR3 DNA follows: TGTGCCAGCAGCTTAGGGGACAGGGGTCTCCAAGAGACCCAGTACTTC. Translated: CASSLGDRGLQETQYF.

This clonotype was detected ten times or more. This rearrangement joins TRBV20-1 to TRBJ2-7; a weak D match, TRBD2 (6 bases). CDR1 is DFQATT and CDR2 is SNEGSKA in the germline V gene (reference sequence). This CDR3 is 13 amino acids long. Between the trimmed V and J ends, which lost 6 bases and 5 bases, there was a span of 17 bases. CDR3 protein: CSALTVGTHEQYF. The DNA for the CDR3 is TGCAGTGCATTGACAGTAGGGACTCACGAGCAGTACTTC.

The rearrangement uses TRBV5-1 and TRBJ2-2; no definite D call. This CDR3 comprises 14 residues. The germline gives CDR1 SGHRS, CDR2 YFSETQ. The V gene lost 0 bases and the J gene lost 6 bases, with 9 bases spanning the gap. Here the CDR3 reads CASSLGEAPGELFF. CDR3 nucleotides: TGCGCCAGCAGCTTGGGGGAAGCCCCCGGGGAGCTGTTTTTT. The full variable domain, its missing parts supplied by reference TRBV5-1 and TRBJ2-2, is KAGVTQTPRYLIKTRGQQVTLSCSPISGHRSVSWYQQTPGQGLQFLFEYFSETQRNKGNFPGRFSGRQFSNSRSEMNVSTLELGDSALYLCASSLGEAPGELFFGEGSRLTVL.

This clonotype was seen ten or more times. The chain combines TRBV2 with TRBJ1-6; 7 bases are shared with TRBD1. This CDR3 has 16 amino acids. Germline V gene data show CDR1 as SNHLY and CDR2 as FYNNEI. V dropped 6 bases and J dropped 7; count of bases not matched to a gene: 12. As DNA, the CDR3 is TGTGCCAGCAGCGGTGGGAGGGACAGTGCAAATTCACCCCTCCACTTT. The encoded protein is CASSGGRDSANSPLHF.

This clonotype was observed many times. V usage is TRBV20-1 and J usage is TRBJ2-5; TRBD1 might be the D (5 bases). Trimming removed 3 bases from V and 4 bases from J, with 24 bases in between. Germline assignment: CDR1 DFQATT and CDR2 SNEGSKA (reference sequence). The CDR3 is 17 amino acids. The CDR3 nucleotides are TGCAGTGCTAGGGCGCCTCAGTGGGGCTGGGTAGTAGAGACCCAGTACTTC. It yields the protein CSARAPQWGWVVETQYF.

At least ten counts were recorded for this clonotype. V and J are TRBV6-1 and TRBJ1-6; D uncertain. Trimming shortened V by 2 bases and J by 9 bases, and 14 bases separated the two germline ends. The CDR3 is made up of 15 amino acids. Germline V lookup: CDR1 MNHNS, CDR2 SASEGT. The CDR3 reads CASSETEGLGSPLHF. The CDR3 coding sequence is TGTGCCAGCAGTGAAACGGAGGGTTTGGGTTCACCCCTCCACTTT.